A selection of T cell receptor beta chains follows, all from one sample in a study of cytomegalovirus exposure and HLA in healthy donors. The assay was immunoSEQ multiplex PCR, and TCRdb's table has in-frame clones only and misses some. The sample shows 130,000 to 150,000 clones, roughly 79% of them seen only once. The sample taken for sequencing was PBMCs. Receptors originate from a middle-aged woman in good health and CMV-seropositive. CDR3s include the opening cysteine and the closing phenylalanine or tryptophan. A D gene is named only where the DNA matches it firmly. Clone size appears in some rows only: once, few, many, or a class for an expanded clone.

D gene: TRBD2; V gene: TRBV27; clone size: once; J gene: TRBJ2-5; CDR3 DNA: TGTGCCAGCAGTTTATTTGCTAGCGGGGGGGGGACCCAGTACTTC; CDR3 protein: CASSLFASGGGTQYF
D gene: -; V gene: TRBV2; clone size: -; J gene: TRBJ2-5; CDR3 DNA: TGTGCCAGCATCCAGGTGGGGGCGTCGTACTTC; CDR3 protein: CASIQVGASYF
D gene: -; V gene: TRBV7-9; clone size: -; J gene: TRBJ1-5; CDR3 DNA: TGTGCCAGCAGCGAGGACAAACATCAGCCCCAGCATTTT; CDR3 protein: CASSEDKHQPQHF
D gene: -; V gene: TRBV19; clone size: -; J gene: TRBJ1-4; CDR3 DNA: TGTGCCAGTAGTTTTCTCAGGGAAAAACTGTTTTTT; CDR3 protein: CASSFLREKLFF
D gene: TRBD1; V gene: TRBV29-1; clone size: -; J gene: TRBJ1-2; CDR3 DNA: TGCAGCGCGCCTAAACAGGGGGCTGGTGGCTACACCTTC; CDR3 protein: CSAPKQGAGGYTF
D gene: -; V gene: TRBV28; clone size: few; J gene: TRBJ1-1; CDR3 DNA: TGTGCCAGCAGCCACCCTGACAAAACTGAAGCTTTCTTT; CDR3 protein: CASSHPDKTEAFF
D gene: -; V gene: TRBV6-5; clone size: -; J gene: TRBJ1-6; CDR3 DNA: TGTGCCACTAATACAGGGCATAATTCACCCCTCCACTTT; CDR3 protein: CATNTGHNSPLHF
D gene: -; V gene: TRBV6-5; clone size: -; J gene: TRBJ1-4; CDR3 DNA: TGTGCCAGCAGTTACAGATCACGGGGTAATGAAAAACTGTTTTTT; CDR3 protein: CASSYRSRGNEKLFF
D gene: TRBD2; V gene: TRBV4-1; clone size: -; J gene: TRBJ2-2; CDR3 DNA: TGCGCCAGCAGCCACGTTGGCGGGGGGAACACCGGGGAGCTGTTTTTT; CDR3 protein: CASSHVGGGNTGELFF
D gene: -; V gene: TRBV5-1; clone size: -; J gene: TRBJ1-5; CDR3 DNA: TGCGCCAGCAGCTTGGTGTCGGGGAGCAATCAGCCCCAGCATTTT; CDR3 protein: CASSLVSGSNQPQHF
D gene: -; V gene: TRBV19; clone size: -; J gene: TRBJ1-1; CDR3 DNA: TGTGCCAGTAGGACGGACACTATTGGCACTGAAGCTTTCTTT; CDR3 protein: CASRTDTIGTEAFF
D gene: TRBD1; V gene: TRBV18; clone size: -; J gene: TRBJ1-2; CDR3 DNA: TGTGGGCTTGGGGGGACAGGTCTTTTCTATGGCTACACCTTC; CDR3 protein: CGLGGTGLFYGYTF
D gene: -; V gene: TRBV5-4; clone size: -; J gene: TRBJ2-5; CDR3 DNA: TGTGCCAGCAGCTTCGGACAGTTCCAAGAGACCCAGTACTTC; CDR3 protein: CASSFGQFQETQYF
D gene: -; V gene: TRBV27; clone size: -; J gene: TRBJ2-1; CDR3 DNA: TGTGCCAGCAGCGTTCCCCCCAATGAGCAGTTCTTC; CDR3 protein: CASSVPPNEQFF
D gene: -; V gene: TRBV6-5; clone size: -; J gene: TRBJ1-3; CDR3 DNA: TGTGCCAGCCGGGGAGCTGGAAACACCATATATTTT; CDR3 protein: CASRGAGNTIYF
D gene: -; V gene: TRBV5-1; clone size: few; J gene: TRBJ2-7; CDR3 DNA: TGCGCCAGCAGCTTGGCCGGAGGGACCTTGGGCTACGAGCAGTACTTC; CDR3 protein: CASSLAGGTLGYEQYF
D gene: TRBD1; V gene: TRBV2; clone size: -; J gene: TRBJ1-1; CDR3 DNA: TGTGCCAGCAGTTTGTTCACAGGGGGGTTTGGCACTGAAGCTTTCTTT; CDR3 protein: CASSLFTGGFGTEAFF
D gene: TRBD2; V gene: TRBV5-1; clone size: -; J gene: TRBJ2-1; CDR3 DNA: TGCGCCAGCAGCTCTCTAGCGGGGGGACACAATGAGCAGTTCTTC; CDR3 protein: CASSSLAGGHNEQFF
D gene: -; V gene: TRBV9; clone size: once; J gene: TRBJ2-7; CDR3 DNA: TGTGCCAGCAGGGACAGCTCCTACGAGCAGTACTTC; CDR3 protein: CASRDSSYEQYF
D gene: TRBD1; V gene: TRBV6-5; clone size: once; J gene: TRBJ1-1; CDR3 DNA: TGTGCCAGCAGTCGGGCAGCAGGGGGATGGACTGAAGCTTTCTTT; CDR3 protein: CASSRAAGGWTEAFF
D gene: TRBD1; V gene: TRBV5-4; clone size: -; J gene: TRBJ1-1; CDR3 DNA: TGTGCCAGCAGCTCCGGACAGGGAGGTGTCACTGAAGCTTTCTTT; CDR3 protein: CASSSGQGGVTEAFF
D gene: TRBD1; V gene: TRBV5-6; clone size: -; J gene: TRBJ1-1; CDR3 DNA: TGTGCCAGCAGTCGTTTTGACAGGGTGAACACTGAAGCTTTCTTT; CDR3 protein: CASSRFDRVNTEAFF
D gene: TRBD1; V gene: TRBV30; clone size: -; J gene: TRBJ1-2; CDR3 DNA: TGTGCCCGGGGACAGGGCGGCGGCTACACCTTC; CDR3 protein: CARGQGGGYTF
D gene: -; V gene: TRBV9; clone size: -; J gene: TRBJ1-1; CDR3 DNA: TGTGCCAGCAGCGTAGGCCAGATGATCATGAACACTGAAGCTTTCTTT; CDR3 protein: CASSVGQMIMNTEAFF
D gene: -; V gene: TRBV19; clone size: -; J gene: TRBJ1-1; CDR3 DNA: TGTGCCAGTAGTACCCCGGGGGGGGACACTGAAGCTTTCTTT; CDR3 protein: CASSTPGGDTEAFF
D gene: TRBD1; V gene: TRBV4-1; clone size: -; J gene: TRBJ2-7; CDR3 DNA: TGCGCCAGCAGCCAAGAGTACAGGGGGCTTTACGAGCAGTACTTC; CDR3 protein: CASSQEYRGLYEQYF
D gene: TRBD1; V gene: TRBV11-2; clone size: once; J gene: TRBJ1-1; CDR3 DNA: TGTGCCAGCAGCTTGGGGACAGGGGCTTCCGAAGCTTTCTTT; CDR3 protein: CASSLGTGASEAFF
D gene: -; V gene: TRBV7-9; clone size: -; J gene: TRBJ2-1; CDR3 DNA: TGTGCCAGCAGCCTCCGGCAGGGTTACAATGAGCAGTTCTTC; CDR3 protein: CASSLRQGYNEQFF
D gene: -; V gene: TRBV4-1; clone size: few; J gene: TRBJ1-3; CDR3 DNA: TGCGCCAGCAGCCTGGAGGGCTCTGGAAACACCATATATTTT; CDR3 protein: CASSLEGSGNTIYF
D gene: TRBD1; V gene: TRBV30; clone size: -; J gene: TRBJ1-2; CDR3 DNA: TGTGCCTGGAGTTCCTCTACAGGGGAGTGTTGCTATGGCTACACCTTC; CDR3 protein: CAWSSSTGECCYGYTF
D gene: -; V gene: TRBV2; clone size: -; J gene: TRBJ1-1; CDR3 DNA: TGTGCCAGCAGTGAAGCAGACGGGGGACCTGAAGCTTTCTTT; CDR3 protein: CASSEADGGPEAFF
D gene: -; V gene: TRBV6-5; clone size: few; J gene: TRBJ1-1; CDR3 DNA: TGTGCCAGCAGTTACGGGCTCAGCACTGAAGCTTTCTTT; CDR3 protein: CASSYGLSTEAFF
D gene: -; V gene: TRBV7-9; clone size: -; J gene: TRBJ2-1; CDR3 DNA: TGTTCCAGCAGCTTAGGGGGAGGGGGGGACTCCTACAATGAGCAGTTCTTC; CDR3 protein: CSSSLGGGGDSYNEQFF
D gene: TRBD1; V gene: TRBV7-9; clone size: -; J gene: TRBJ2-1; CDR3 DNA: TGTGCCAGCAGCAAACCGGGACAGGGCTACAATGAGCAGTTCTTC; CDR3 protein: CASSKPGQGYNEQFF
D gene: -; V gene: TRBV9; clone size: -; J gene: TRBJ2-5; CDR3 DNA: TGTGCCAGCAGCCCAACTTTCGAGGAGACCCAGTACTTC; CDR3 protein: CASSPTFEETQYF
D gene: -; V gene: TRBV11-2; clone size: -; J gene: TRBJ1-4; CDR3 DNA: TGTGCCAGCAGCCAGAGGGGGGGGACCGTTAATGAAAAACTGTTTTTT; CDR3 protein: CASSQRGGTVNEKLFF
D gene: TRBD1; V gene: TRBV6-1; clone size: -; J gene: TRBJ2-3; CDR3 DNA: TGTGCCAGCAGTGACCCGGGACAGGGTTTAGGGACAGATACGCAGTATTTT; CDR3 protein: CASSDPGQGLGTDTQYF
D gene: TRBD1; V gene: TRBV4-1; clone size: -; J gene: TRBJ2-1; CDR3 DNA: TGCGCCAGCAGCCGGGGGACAGGCTACAATGAGCAGTTCTTC; CDR3 protein: CASSRGTGYNEQFF
D gene: -; V gene: TRBV7-9; clone size: -; J gene: TRBJ2-7; CDR3 DNA: TGTTCCAGCAGCTTAGCGGGCCGAACAGGGAAATCCTACGAGCAGTACTTC; CDR3 protein: CSSSLAGRTGKSYEQYF
D gene: TRBD2; V gene: TRBV7-3; clone size: -; J gene: TRBJ2-2; CDR3 DNA: TGTGCCAGTAGCGGGGGGTCGAACACCGGGGAGCTGTTTTTT; CDR3 protein: CASSGGSNTGELFF
D gene: TRBD1; V gene: TRBV5-5; clone size: -; J gene: TRBJ1-3; CDR3 DNA: TGTGCCAGCAGTTTAGAGGGACAGTTCGGAAACACCATATATTTT; CDR3 protein: CASSLEGQFGNTIYF
D gene: TRBD1; V gene: TRBV7-2; clone size: -; J gene: TRBJ2-1; CDR3 DNA: TGTGCCAGCAGCTCGCGCGACCCAGGACAGGGGGCCTACAATGAGCAGTTCTTC; CDR3 protein: CASSSRDPGQGAYNEQFF
D gene: -; V gene: TRBV11-2; clone size: -; J gene: TRBJ1-3; CDR3 DNA: TGTGCCAGCAGCTTAACAGGAAAAGGTGGAAACACCATATATTTT; CDR3 protein: CASSLTGKGGNTIYF
D gene: TRBD1; V gene: TRBV5-1; clone size: -; J gene: TRBJ2-1; CDR3 DNA: TGCGCCAGCACCCAGGGACAGGGGTTCTCCTACAATGAGCAGTTCTTC; CDR3 protein: CASTQGQGFSYNEQFF
D gene: -; V gene: TRBV6-5; clone size: -; J gene: TRBJ1-1; CDR3 DNA: TGTGCCAGCAGTTTACTAGATGGGGGGATCGCTGAAGCTTTCTTT; CDR3 protein: CASSLLDGGIAEAFF
D gene: -; V gene: TRBV7-3; clone size: -; J gene: TRBJ1-5; CDR3 DNA: TGTGCCAGCAGCTTAACCCTCTTCGGTTCTAGCAATCAGCCCCAGCATTTT; CDR3 protein: CASSLTLFGSSNQPQHF
D gene: TRBD2; V gene: TRBV9; clone size: -; J gene: TRBJ2-1; CDR3 DNA: TGTGCCAGCAGCTCCGTAGCGGGGACCATAACTTACAATGAGCAGTTCTTC; CDR3 protein: CASSSVAGTITYNEQFF
D gene: -; V gene: TRBV7-9; clone size: -; J gene: TRBJ1-5; CDR3 DNA: TGTGCCAGCAGCTTAGGATTGAGTCAGCCCCAGCATTTT; CDR3 protein: CASSLGLSQPQHF
D gene: -; V gene: TRBV7-2; clone size: -; J gene: TRBJ2-7; CDR3 DNA: TGTGCCAGCAGCTTAGGCTACCTAACCTACGAGCAGTACTTC; CDR3 protein: CASSLGYLTYEQYF
D gene: -; V gene: TRBV5-1; clone size: -; J gene: TRBJ2-5; CDR3 DNA: TGCGCCAGCAGCTTGGGTTCGGGAGAGACCCAGTACTTC; CDR3 protein: CASSLGSGETQYF
D gene: -; V gene: TRBV9; clone size: -; J gene: TRBJ2-1; CDR3 DNA: TGTGCCAGCAGCGTAGGGGCTAGCCACGGCAATGAGCAGTTCTTC; CDR3 protein: CASSVGASHGNEQFF
D gene: TRBD1; V gene: TRBV27; clone size: few; J gene: TRBJ2-5; CDR3 DNA: TGTGCCAGCAGTTTAAATCAGGGGGTTCAAGAGACCCAGTACTTC; CDR3 protein: CASSLNQGVQETQYF